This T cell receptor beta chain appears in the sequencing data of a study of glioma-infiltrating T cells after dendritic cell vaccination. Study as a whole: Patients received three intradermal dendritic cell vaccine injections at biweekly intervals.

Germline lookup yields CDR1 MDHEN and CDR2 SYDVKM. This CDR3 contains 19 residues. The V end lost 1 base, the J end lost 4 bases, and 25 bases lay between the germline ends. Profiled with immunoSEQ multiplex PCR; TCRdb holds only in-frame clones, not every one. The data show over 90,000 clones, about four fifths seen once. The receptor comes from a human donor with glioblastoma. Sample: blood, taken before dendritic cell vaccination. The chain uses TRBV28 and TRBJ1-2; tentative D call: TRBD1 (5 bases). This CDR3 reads CASSLSRRQQVPKPYGYTF. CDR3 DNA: TGTGCCAGCAGTTTATCACGGAGACAACAGGTGCCGAAACCCTATGGCTACACCTTC.